What follows are 8 T cell receptor beta chains derived from one specimen sequenced in a study of blood T cell repertoires in COVID-19. The data were produced by immunoSEQ multiplex PCR, yet TCRdb's version contains in-frame clones alone and is incomplete. The top ten clones hold 3% to 4.5% of a sample with about 160,000 clones, roughly 86% of them seen once. Sequenced: peripheral blood. Source of these receptors: a woman in her sixties or seventies who had recovered from COVID-19.

The rearrangement links TRBV28 to TRBJ2-5, with 8 bases lining up with TRBD1. The CDR3 length is 15 residues. The ends lost 5 bases at V and 2 bases at J; junction bases unmatched: 7. Germline-derived CDR1 and CDR2 are MDHEN and SYDVKM. In DNA form, the CDR3 reads TGTGCCAGCAGTATCGGACAGGGATGGCAAGAGACCCAGTACTTC. Translation: CASSIGQGWQETQYF.

The chain combines TRBV5-1 with TRBJ1-2, with 7 positions matching TRBD1. The CDR3 loop spans 14 amino acids. After removal of 2 bases from V and 6 bases from J, the junction contained 7 bases not matched to a gene. In germline, CDR1 is SGHRS, CDR2 YFSETQ. The CDR3 nucleotides read TGCGCCAGCAGCTTCCCCGGGCAGGGGGATGGCTACACCTTC. It is translated as CASSFPGQGDGYTF.

The V call is TRBV5-1, the J call TRBJ1-1; 10 bases are shared with TRBD1. Losses at the gene ends were 5 bases for V and 7 bases for J; bases not matched to a gene: 11. CDR1 and CDR2 from the germline V gene are SGHRS and YFSETQ. The CDR3 totals 15 residues. CDR3: CASRRNSDRGHEAFF. The CDR3 region has the DNA TGCGCCAGCAGAAGAAACTCTGACAGGGGGCATGAAGCTTTCTTT. Supplemented by reference TRBV5-1 and TRBJ1-1, the full variable domain reads KAGVTQTPRYLIKTRGQQVTLSCSPISGHRSVSWYQQTPGQGLQFLFEYFSETQRNKGNFPGRFSGRQFSNSRSEMNVSTLELGDSALYLCASRRNSDRGHEAFFGQGTRLTVV.

The rearrangement uses TRBV18 and TRBJ1-4, with 9 bases lining up with TRBD1. The length of the CDR3 is 18 residues. The germline V gene encodes CDR1 KGHSH and CDR2 LQKENI. The V gene end was trimmed by 0 bases and the J gene end by 1 base; junction bases not matched to a gene: 6. This chain's CDR3 is CASSPPNGQGKTNEKLFF. CDR3 nucleotides: TGTGCCAGCTCACCACCGAATGGACAGGGGAAAACTAATGAAAAACTGTTTTTT.

In its sample, this clone was seen a few times. This chain joins TRBV5-8 and TRBJ2-2; D call uncertain. The CDR3 loop spans 12 amino acids. The V end was cut by 3 bases, the J end by 4 bases, with 4 bases between. The germline V gene encodes CDR1 SGHTS and CDR2 YDEGEE. The CDR3 region has the DNA TGTGCCAGCAGCTCCCTCACCGGGGAGCTGTTTTTT. It yields the protein CASSSLTGELFF.

The CDR3 DNA is TGTGCCAGCAGCTTAGATCTAGGCCCCTACGAGCAGTACTTC. Its protein product is CASSLDLGPYEQYF. The chain uses TRBV11-1 and TRBJ2-7, with unresolved D. Trimming took off 1 base at V and 2 bases at J, with 9 bases between the two ends. Germline V gives CDR1 SGHAT, CDR2 FQDESV (reference sequence). CDR3 length: 14 residues.

This sequence joins TRBV9 and TRBJ2-3, with D possibly TRBD2 on 5 matching bases. Germline loops: CDR1 SGDLS, CDR2 YYNGEE. This CDR3 has 15 residues. Trimming removed 0 bases at V and 1 base at J, with 9 bases between. CDR3 in DNA: TGTGCCAGCAGCGTAGGAGGGTCTGGCACAGATACGCAGTATTTT. It translates to CASSVGGSGTDTQYF.

This chain links TRBV19 with TRBJ1-5, with TRBD1 as a possible D gene (6 bases). Germline loops: CDR1 LNHDA, CDR2 SQIVND (reference sequence). V lost 6 bases and J 2 bases, leaving 14 bases between the germline ends. This CDR3 has 15 residues. The CDR3 bases are TGTGCCAGTAGGCGAACAGGGAATGGCAATCAGCCCCAGCATTTT. It encodes CASRRTGNGNQPQHF.